This TCR beta chain was sequenced during a study of cytomegalovirus exposure and HLA in healthy donors (dated by TCRdb to between 2016 and 2019). Notes on the research overall: In an earlier analysis of 587 of the donors, 276 Gb of sequence data and approximately 120 million unique TCR beta sequences from roughly 190 million T cells were reported. About 280 gigabases of sequencing data and around 85 million unique TCR sequences made up an early release that covered 500 to 650 HLA-typed donors. Of the roughly 390 genotyped donors, approximately 80% were placed in the genetic ancestry cluster associated with self-reported Caucasian donors. The study aimed to test whether cataloging public T cell receptors could reveal signatures of past pathogen exposure. The study profiled the T cell repertoires of 500 to 800 subjects by immunosequencing and related them to cytomegalovirus serostatus. In addition to the first cohort of 650 to 800 subjects, a separate validation cohort of 130 or so different subjects was used. The study combined high-throughput TCR immunosequencing, statistical association of individual TCRs with disease status, and machine learning to predict cytomegalovirus infection status. In a later analysis, previously published TCR beta repertoires from fewer than 750 donors were re-analyzed and high-resolution HLA genotyping was added so that TCR occurrence patterns could be studied. Rather than using new phenotypic data, the later analysis identified candidate immune exposures from TCR beta sequences and from how often those sequences occurred across donors. In an earlier analysis of a few hundred of the donors, high-throughput TCR beta sequencing was used to judge whether each TCR beta V gene segment behaved as functional or pseudogenic. Donor age, sex, ethnicity and CMV serostatus were compiled together with the repertoire data. A later genetic analysis used genome-wide SNP genotypes for 398 of the 666 donors, treating that subset as a discovery cohort. Every repertoire in the discovery cohort had been generated on one and the same sequencing platform. HLA typing included class I and class II loci at four-digit resolution. The number of typed donors differed by locus: 629-630 for A, B, C, DRB1 and DQB1; approximately 520 for DQA1; approximately 600 for DPA1; and about 450 for DPB1. About five DR-DQ haplotypes were treated as single units for association and clustering because of strong linkage in the cohort. Among 398 genotyped donors of the cohort, an average of approximately 250,000 unique TCR beta nucleotide sequences were sequenced per donor, around a sixth of them non-productive. Summary of the overall study and its limitations: A further reported finding was that TCR beta sequences accurately predicted the HLA-A and HLA-B alleles for most subjects in the first cohort. Because counts were too low, 15 to 20 rarely observed V segments, including chromosome 9 orphons, were excluded from the earlier analysis of 587 of the donors. According to a later genetic analysis, donors in an Asian-associated ancestry cluster had fewer N-insertions in productive TCRs than the roughly 700-donor mean. In a later analysis, several top co-occurrence clusters were reported to appear linked to parvovirus B19, influenza, CMV and Epstein-Barr virus. Sequencing depth was assumed to be roughly uniform across donors in the presence/absence analyses, though that assumption may not hold. In this cohort, only TCR beta chains were sequenced, and detectable features were limited by the absence of alpha or paired-chain data. Strong co-occurrence of HLA alleles, especially DR and DQ, made assigning TCR associations to individual alleles difficult. An earlier analysis of some 560 of the donors showed that most TCR beta V segments appeared in productive rearrangements either about 87% or about 30% of the time, which broadly matched IMGT annotations. It was suggested by the authors that the approach could potentially be generalized to other disease states and immunological phenotypes. Correlated functional status among segregating V segments might reflect linkage disequilibrium, but an unknown experimental factor could not be ruled out. Most TCR sequences were seen in very few donors, while some public TCRs were found in many individuals. The classifier was reported to diagnose cytomegalovirus status with high specificity and sensitivity in both the original cohort and the validation cohort. A cluster of highly shared sequence variants was judged likely to represent a technical artifact of the sequencing pipeline. In a later analysis, HLA-associated TCR beta chains were found to be more clonally expanded and to have lower generation probabilities than equally common non-associated chains. The only immune exposure information available for the cohort was CMV serostatus. A later analysis found that most CMV-associated TCR beta chains appeared HLA-restricted, with HLA associations seemingly driven largely by CMV exposure. Some IMGT-functional V segments, including TRBV6-2 and TRBV6-3, could not be distinguished by the 87-base-pair reads and were therefore excluded. At a false discovery rate of 0.05, a later analysis linked about 16,000 TCR beta sequences to specific HLA alleles. In a later analysis, the rate of TCR association differed among HLA loci, with DRB1 alleles having the most associated TCRs and HLA-C alleles having the fewest. An association between a missense DCLRE1C variant and V-gene and J-gene trimming of TCR beta chains was found in a later genetic analysis and replicated in an independent cohort. A few of the identified cytomegalovirus-associated TCR beta chains were confirmed in vitro to be specific for cytomegalovirus antigens. Because HLA typing was unavailable for some donors at each locus, only the typed subset was used in association tests. In the study, 150 to 200 TCR beta chains were listed as associated with cytomegalovirus.

The method was the immunoSEQ multiplex PCR assay. For the multiplex PCR, a mixture combining 60 forward primers for TCR Vbeta segments and 13 reverse primers for TCR Jbeta segments was used. Amplification of the CDR3 region of rearranged TCR beta genes was performed with a multiplex PCR assay on genomic DNA. Amplified TCR beta libraries were sequenced as 87-base-pair reads on the Illumina HiSeq System. Per the original workflow: Across the 670 or so repertoires, a later analysis counted 80 million or so unique TCR beta chains, some 11 million of which were shared by at least two donors. To remove PCR and sequencing errors, raw reads were error-corrected and collapsed into unique sequences using a nearest-neighbor algorithm that merged closely related sequences. To assign V, D and J gene segments, CDR3 sequences were aligned to IMGT reference sequences. For a sequence to be retained, at least a six-nucleotide match to both a V gene segment and a J gene segment was required. A rearrangement was called productive if the CDR3 had no stop codons and remained in frame with V and J, and every other rearrangement was called non-productive. CDR3 was defined according to IMGT convention as the region running from the second conserved V-encoded cysteine to the conserved J-encoded phenylalanine. Sequences without an unambiguous match to a single V gene segment were excluded from the earlier analysis of approximately 600 of the donors. An earlier analysis of approximately 590 of the donors called V segments functional above 56.7% productive rearrangements and segregating when the between-donor standard deviation exceeded 5%. To diagnose cytomegalovirus status from the catalog of TCR beta chain sequences, a statistical classification framework was built. A later analysis assigned V and J genes by comparing TCR nucleotide sequences with IMGT/GENE-DB human TR gene sequences. The TCRdist pipeline was used in a later analysis to assign CDR3 sequences and most-parsimonious VDJ recombination scenarios. In a later analysis, each TCR beta chain was defined by its CDR3 amino acid sequence together with its V-gene family, and reads without a unique V-gene family were excluded. In a later analysis, approximately 590 highly shared, low-generation-probability nucleotide sequences were removed to address suspected cross-contamination and a sequencing artifact. In a later analysis, a clonal expansion index for each public chain was calculated from normalized within-repertoire ranks of inferred template counts. In a later analysis, generation probabilities were computed with a VDJ recombination model fitted to out-of-frame rearrangements, and the resulting probabilities were checked against IGoR. A later analysis scored TCR-TCR, TCR-HLA and TCR-CMV co-occurrence with hypergeometric tests, applying a repertoire-size bias correction to TCR pairs. A later analysis estimated false discovery rates by permuting HLA or CMV assignments 20 times. In a later analysis, co-occurring TCRs were grouped using DBSCAN, and TCRdist sequence similarity was added for clustering within HLA-allele-positive subsets. Repertoires with fewer than 30,000 or more than 120,000 public chains were left out of co-occurrence clustering, as were about 5 repertoires with anomalous nucleotide sharing. Not all clones reach the TCRdb copy of this immuneACCESS table, which keeps in-frame sequences only. Checked studies attribute under half of the gap to unresolved V genes and leave the rest unexplained. That table furnishes V, J and clone size, whereas the DNA furnished D and trimming. This sample has 140,000 to 150,000 clones in its table, and just under 70% of those were observed once. The top ten clones comprise about 4.5% of the sample.

The cohort consisted of 650 to 700 healthy bone marrow donors. At the time of sampling, all cohort members were nominally healthy, though unrecorded immune exposures were likely present. The donor was CMV seronegative and was included in the group of a few hundred seronegative cohort members. A peripheral blood sample was collected from each donor, and TCR beta sequencing was performed on peripheral blood mononuclear cells. Genomic DNA was extracted from the blood cell samples with the Qiagen DNeasy Blood Extraction Kit. Including cysteine and phenylalanine, the CDR3 has 15 amino acids. The DNA shown is the 45-base CDR3, in frame from base 1. Per the germline V gene (reference sequence), LNHDA is the CDR1 and SQIVND is the CDR2. Trimming takes 7 bases from V and 7 bases from J, and the germline ends sit 19 bases apart. Turning to this clone: The antigen it recognizes is unknown. Base qualities are not recorded, but no much larger clone differs from it by a single base.

This receptor was taken from a man between 60 and 75 years old in good health and CMV-seronegative. Sequenced sample: PBMCs. Recombination joined TRBV19 with TRBJ1-4; TRBD1 is a possible D gene, resting on 6 matching bases. In nucleotide form, the sequence is TGTGCCAGTACCCTTCGGGGGGCGGAGAGTGAAAAACTGTTTTTT. Its amino acids are CASTLRGAESEKLFF.